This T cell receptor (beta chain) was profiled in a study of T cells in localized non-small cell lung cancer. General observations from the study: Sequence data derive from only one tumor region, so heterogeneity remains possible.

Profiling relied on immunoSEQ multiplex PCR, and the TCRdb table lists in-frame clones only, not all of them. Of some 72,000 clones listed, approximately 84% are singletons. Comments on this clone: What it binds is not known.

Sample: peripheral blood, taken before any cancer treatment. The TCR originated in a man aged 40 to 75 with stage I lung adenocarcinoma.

Here the CDR3 DNA reads TGTGCCAGCAGCGCTACATATGGGGGAAACACCATATATTTT. Its translation: CASSATYGGNTIYF. V is TRBV7-7 and J is TRBJ1-3; no definite D call. In germline, CDR1 is SSHAT, CDR2 FNYEAQ (reference sequence). The CDR3 has 14 amino acids. Trimming removed 5 bases from V and 4 bases from J, with 12 bases in between.